This entry is about one T cell receptor (beta chain). This clonotype appeared many times. This receptor's antigen is unknown. There are no base qualities to consult, and no much larger clone falls within one base. Receptor libraries were prepared by multiplex PCR. Instrument on record: Illumina HiSeq 4000. iRepertoire HTBI primers and Arm-PCR amplification of CDR3 regions were used to construct TCR beta libraries. Before sequencing, the PCR products went through gel purification. As for the authors' bioinformatics: Across samples, about 63 TRBV and 13 to 15 TRBJ segments were identified and used for gene usage analysis of CDR3 amino acid clonotypes. Filtered high-quality paired reads were merged into contigs using COPE and FqMerger. BLAST was used to align contigs to IMGT TRBV, TRBD and TRBJ reference genes, and CDR3 was defined according to IMGT. Clonotypes above 0.1% frequency were classified as highly expanded clones. Shannon entropy served as the measure of repertoire diversity, while the Gini coefficient captured V-J evenness. A clonotype was considered public if more than one individual shared it. In-frame beta chains were kept once TCRdb had trimmed the public reads at Q25 with fastp and called clones with MiXCR. Rows are combined by CDR3 protein, so each entry shows the most common genes and DNA. TCRdb, not the original authors, processed these V and J calls. In all, the sample holds 390,000 or so distinct CDR3 sequences, and around 11% of those were seen once. The ten most abundant clones make up approximately 19% of the sample.

V is pared back by 4 bases and J by 7 bases, with 23 bases lying between the germline termini. For CDR1 and CDR2, the germline V gene (reference sequence) lists DFQATT and SNEGSKA. From cysteine to phenylalanine, the CDR3 is 15 amino acids long. Of all the DNA, just the CDR3 is kept, 45 bases in frame from base 1. The sample comes from a study of regulatory T cells in long-lasting Graves disease (dated by TCRdb to the early 2020s). Background on the whole study: Antithyroid drugs had been taken for less than 3 months by newly diagnosed Graves' disease patients. Peripheral blood TCR sequencing and RNA sequencing compared persistent Graves' disease patients with newly diagnosed Graves' disease patients. The study was conducted in China and was registered as a clinical trial. TCR sequencing covered some 13 persistent and around 20 newly diagnosed Graves' disease patients, 33 samples in total.

What the study reported, not specific to this receptor: Sequencing and analysis were limited to the TCR beta chain. Persistent disease showed preferential use of TRBV28, TRBJ1-2 and TRBJ2-5, whereas newly diagnosed disease favored TRBV20-1 and TRBJ2-1. A larger number of public clonotypes was shared among persistent patients (approximately 3,000) than among newly diagnosed patients (approximately 930). The authors noted that the small sample size was a limitation that may lower accuracy. The study examined only peripheral blood because the primary lesion, thyroid tissue, could not be accessed. Compared with newly diagnosed patients, patients with persistent Graves' disease had lower TCR Shannon entropy and fewer highly expanded clones, which suggests clonal expansion.

The time point label, read with the paper, signifies: newly diagnosed GD, antithyroid drugs for less than 3 months. RNA was extracted from PBMCs in TRIzol for both TCR sequencing and RNA sequencing. The diagnosis of Graves' disease followed American Thyroid Association guidelines. The patients came from an endocrinology department in Xi'an, China. Each patient gave 9 to 10 milliliters of peripheral blood, collected in an EDTA anticoagulant tube. Ficoll Paque Plus density gradient separation was used to isolate PBMCs, and no additional T cell sorting was done. An Agilent 2100 Bioanalyzer and agarose gel were used to check RNA quality, and a NanoDrop 2000 was used to measure RNA concentration. These sequences were also reported in another study, on T cells in Graves' hyperthyroidism and ophthalmopathy. Reported in the second study: A patient counted as having stable Graves' hyperthyroidism if no progression to ophthalmopathy occurred over 18 months of follow-up. Hyperthyroidism patients were newly diagnosed, with disease duration under 2 months, and aged 18 to 65 years. Exclusion was applied to patients with uncontrolled infections, other autoimmune diseases, pregnancy or lactation. Diagnoses were established on the basis of clinical symptoms, serum thyroxine and TRAb, thyroid ultrasound, and orbital computed tomography. The first round of RT-PCR for the TCR CDR3 was performed with the HTBI primer set and the Qiagen OneStep RT-PCR kit. Most expanded thyroid clonotypes (frequency above 0.001) were also detected in blood, a finding suggesting that blood repertoires may reflect thyroid immune responses. Ophthalmopathy was separated from stable hyperthyroidism by a 13 V-J signature model, with over 85% sensitivity and about 81% specificity obtained in cross-validation and 80%/75% obtained in testing. In validation, the model predicted progression to ophthalmopathy a median of roughly 6.5 months before onset, with about 67% sensitivity and roughly 73% specificity. To identify distinguishing TCR V-J signatures, a discovery cohort of around 100 patients was used, comprising 40 to 45 with Graves' ophthalmopathy and some 60 with stable Graves' hyperthyroidism. Prospective prediction of ophthalmopathy was tested in an independent validation cohort consisting of 18 hyperthyroidism patients and 15 to 17 patients who later progressed to ophthalmopathy. The 90 to 100 discovery patients were randomly divided into training and test sets at a 7:3 ratio. In more than five Graves' hyperthyroidism patients, the study also compared T-cell repertoires from thyroid tissue with T-cell repertoires from blood. After blood sampling, hyperthyroidism patients were treated with methimazole at a starting dose of 30 mg daily, and ophthalmopathy patients were treated with high-dose intravenous methylprednisolone. Libraries were constructed in a second round of multiplex PCR, after which size selection and purification were performed. Sequencing of the libraries was done on an Illumina HiSeq2000 using paired-end 100 bp reads. SOAPnuke was used to process the raw data, with reads discarded if the reads contained adapters or uncalled bases, had a mean Phred below 15, or lacked an exact constant-primer or identifier match. COPE v1.2.5 was used to merge the high-quality paired reads, and each unique nucleotide sequence was defined as a clonotype. MiTCR v1.1 was used to align the clonotypes against IMGT TRBV, TRBD and TRBJ reference segments. The analysis was restricted to V-J combinations with a frequency above 0.0001, which together covered roughly 99% of the repertoires. A TCS score was defined as the ratio of F50 (clonal expansion) to E x V (chaos), with BLOSUM62-based TCRdist applied between CDR3 peptides within each V-J. Welch's t-statistics and random forest reduced 450 to 600 V-J features to about 13, which were used in a naive Bayes classifier (R e1071). Sample size was not statistically predetermined, and blinding of investigators to group allocation was not performed. According to the paper, TCR Vbeta CDR3 sequencing was carried out on 135 peripheral blood samples, which came from under 50 ophthalmopathy, fewer than 80 hyperthyroidism and 17 progressor patients.

The chain is made from TRBV20-1 and TRBJ2-7; the D assignment is uncertain and may be TRBD1 or TRBD2, with 5 bases supporting each. Specimen: peripheral blood mononuclear cells (PBMCs), collected at new diagnosis, from a patient treated with antithyroid drugs. The clonotype comes from a woman younger than 35 with Graves disease. Donor details come from another sample of the same person, matched by shared clones. Here the CDR3 is given as CSAMGDPGLAREQYF. Read as DNA, the sequence is TGCAGTGCTATGGGGGACCCCGGCCTGGCTCGGGAGCAGTACTTC.